A single sample gave rise to the 8 T cell receptor beta chains below, sequenced in a study of cytomegalovirus exposure and HLA in healthy donors. Primers: 60 Vbeta forward and 13 Jbeta reverse. Sequenced by immunoSEQ multiplex PCR; TCRdb stores in-frame clones only, minus some. The sample has about 73,000 clones; 65% to 85% are singletons. The material sequenced was PBMCs. Source of these receptors: a man between 65 and 80 years old in good health and CMV-seronegative.

The gene calls are TRBV7-2 and TRBJ2-7; 11 nucleotides match TRBD1. Germline-derived CDR1 and CDR2 are SGHTA and FQGNSA. V shed 6 bases and J 6 bases; nucleotides not matched to a gene: 7. The CDR3 sequence is 14 residues long. CDR3 sequence: CASSRDRGSSEQYF. The CDR3 DNA sequence: TGTGCCAGCAGTAGGGACAGGGGGTCGAGCGAGCAGTACTTC.

This chain links TRBV5-1 with TRBJ1-2; TRBD1 might be the D (6 bases). This CDR3 is 15 amino acids long. V lost 4 bases, J lost 6 bases, and 19 bases lay in between. Germline V gene data show CDR1 as SGHRS and CDR2 as YFSETQ. CDR3 sequence reads: CASSPRQDRVNGYTF. CDR3 nucleotide sequence: TGCGCCAGCAGCCCCAGACAGGATCGGGTGAATGGCTACACCTTC.

The V and J genes are TRBV28 and TRBJ2-1; 7 nucleotides match TRBD1. Germline V lookup: CDR1 MDHEN, CDR2 SYDVKM. This CDR3 is built from 14 residues. With V trimmed by 6 bases and J by 3 bases, 5 bases remained unmatched. CDR3 nucleotide sequence: TGTGCCAGCAGGTCGGGACAGTACTACAATGAGCAGTTCTTC. The encoded protein is CASRSGQYYNEQFF.

This clone showed up just a few times. The CDR3 DNA reads TGCGCCAGCAGCCAAGAAGTATATCGGGGCTACACCTTC. Translation: CASSQEVYRGYTF. This chain uses TRBV4-3 with TRBJ1-2, with D unresolved. Germline CDR1 reads LGHNA; CDR2 reads YSLEER. The CDR3 has 13 amino acids. The V end was cut by 0 bases, the J end by 8 bases, with 10 bases between.

CDR3 residues: CASSGPALNTEAFF. Here the CDR3 DNA reads TGTGCCAGCAGTGGGCCTGCCCTGAACACTGAAGCTTTCTTT. The J gene is TRBJ1-1, the V gene TRBV6-5; D is uncertain. CDR1 and CDR2 from the germline V gene are MNHEY and SVGAGI. V was pared by 5 bases and J by 0 bases, with 10 bases between. This CDR3 has 14 amino acids.

This clone was found once. V is TRBV5-4 and J is TRBJ2-1, with D possibly matching TRBD2 (6 bases). Germline lookup yields CDR1 SGHNT and CDR2 YYREEE (reference sequence). The CDR3 has 17 amino acids. Trimming removed 0 bases from V and 1 base from J, with 14 bases in between. The CDR3 DNA sequence: TGTGCCAGCAGCTTGGGACCGGGGGACCCTTCCTACAATGAGCAGTTCTTC. It codes for CASSLGPGDPSYNEQFF. Full variable domain (remainder filled in from reference TRBV5-4 and TRBJ2-1): ETGVTQSPTHLIKTRGQQVTLRCSSQSGHNTVSWYQQALGQGPQFIFQYYREEENGRGNFPPRFSGLQFPNYSSELNVNALELDDSALYLCASSLGPGDPSYNEQFFGPGTRLTVL.

This chain uses TRBV6-1 with TRBJ2-3; 8 positions agree with TRBD2. CDR1 is MNHNS, CDR2 SASEGT, per germline. CDR3 length equals 18 residues. V was clipped by 4 bases and J by 6 bases; unmatched bases: 18. CDR3 in amino acids: CASSGRNIAGSAFDTQYF. Written as DNA, the CDR3 is TGTGCCAGCAGTGGGCGGAATATAGCGGGGAGCGCGTTTGATACGCAGTATTTT.

The chain has TRBV5-5 and TRBJ1-1; possible D gene TRBD1, 5 bases. Trimming took off 4 bases at V and 2 bases at J, with 15 bases between the two ends. The CDR3 consists of 15 residues. Germline CDR1 SGHKS, CDR2 YYEKEE (reference sequence). As DNA, the CDR3 is TGTGCCAGCAGCGACCTGCGGGGGATTAACACTGAAGCTTTCTTT. It specifies CASSDLRGINTEAFF.